A single sample gave rise to the 15 T cell receptor beta chains below, sequenced in a study of read filtering for tumor transcriptome and immune sequencing. This library used roughly 430 ng RNA and molecular barcoded adaptors spanning alpha/delta and beta/gamma chains. MiXCR, applied by TCRdb to the reads, yields one record per CDR3 protein. The sample lists more than 100,000 distinct CDR3 sequences; around 14% were seen once. Sequenced material: a population of CD138-negative cells sorted from bone marrow. Source of these receptors: a donor aged 40 or over with multiple myeloma.

This clonotype occurred once. Possible read error: a much larger clone is one base away. The V call is TRBV2, the J call TRBJ1-1, with 9 nucleotides matching TRBD1. The germline CDR1 and CDR2 sequences are SNHLY and FYNNEI. CDR3 size: 14 residues. The chain's CDR3 is CASPGTGSNTVAFF. The DNA for the CDR3 is TGTGCCAGCCCAGGGACAGGGTCGAACACTGTAGCTTTCTTT.

The chain uses TRBV30 and TRBJ1-6; no firm D call. Germline lookup yields CDR1 GTSNPN and CDR2 SVGIG (reference sequence). With 1 base removed from V and 10 bases from J, the gap between germline ends came to 11 bases. The CDR3 contains 13 residues. In nucleotides, the CDR3 is TGTGCCTGGAGTGCGGAGAACGGCTCACCCCTCCACTTT. Translating gives CAWSAENGSPLHF.

A word on this clonotype: This may be a read error, as it is one base from a much larger clone. The chain's CDR3 is CASSGLNYGYAF. CDR3 DNA: TGCGCCAGCAGCGGGCTGAACTATGGCTACGCCTTC. The chain combines TRBV5-1 with TRBJ1-2; D not resolved. This CDR3 has 12 amino acids. Germline V lookup: CDR1 SGHRS, CDR2 YFSETQ. The variable domain in full, with the rest retrieved from reference TRBV5-1 and TRBJ1-2, is KAGVTQTPRYLIKTRGQQVTLSCSPISGHRSVSWYQQTPGQGLQFLFEYFSETQRNKGNFPGRFSGRQFSNSRSEMNVSTLELGDSALYLCASSGLNYGYAFGSGTRLTVV.

As to this clonotype: A clone one base away is much larger, so this may be a read error. The rearrangement joins TRBV7-2 to TRBJ2-3; D might be TRBD2 (5 bases). Germline V lookup: CDR1 SGHTA, CDR2 FQGNSA. The CDR3 has 14 amino acids. Trimming pared 5 bases from V and 4 bases from J, leaving 13 bases between. CDR3 nucleotides: TGTGCCAGCAGCCCCTCGACTACAGCAGATACGCAGTATTTT. It specifies CASSPSTTADTQYF.

Concerning this clonotype itself: A much larger clone is a single base away; this may be a read error. The gene calls are TRBV12-3 or TRBV12-4 and TRBJ1-1; D gene ambiguous. This CDR3 contains 12 residues. This CDR3 reads CASSLVNTGAFF. CDR3 sequence (DNA): TGTGCCAGCAGTTTGGTAAACACTGGAGCTTTCTTT.

This clonotype was seen many times. The chain is built from TRBV27 and TRBJ2-2; 10 bases map to TRBD1. Germline V gene data show CDR1 as MNHEY and CDR2 as SMNVEV (reference sequence). Unmatched junction bases numbered 4, after V lost 5 bases and J lost 7 bases. The CDR3 is made up of 14 amino acids. As DNA, the CDR3 is TGTGCCAGCAGTCCGGGACAGGGGATCGGGGAGCTGTTTTTT. Translation: CASSPGQGIGELFF.

The rearrangement joins TRBV20-1 to TRBJ2-1; D is unresolved. Germline V gives CDR1 DFQATT, CDR2 SNEGSKA (reference sequence). The length of the CDR3 is 14 residues. The V end lost 1 base, the J end lost 0 bases, and 7 bases lay between the germline ends. The CDR3 DNA reads as TGCAGTGCTAGAGGTCAAAGCTCCTACAATGAGCAGTTCTTC. This gives the protein CSARGQSSYNEQFF.

For this clonotype: At one end the junction does not follow the germline gene, possibly because of a read error. V usage is TRBV20-1 and J usage is TRBJ2-7, with 12 nucleotides matching TRBD2. Germline lookup yields CDR1 DFQATT and CDR2 SNEGSKA (reference sequence). The CDR3 loop spans 16 amino acids. The CDR3 DNA reads as TGCAGGGCTAGGGAAAGGACTAGCGGGATTGTCTACGAGCAGTACTTC. Translated: CRARERTSGIVYEQYF.

This clonotype was recorded a few times. It may be a read error: a sequence one base away is much more abundant. The chain has TRBV5-1 and TRBJ2-3, with D tentatively TRBD1 (5 bases). The germline V gene has CDR1 SGHRS and CDR2 YFSETQ. The CDR3 runs 16 residues. CDR3 sequence (DNA): TGCGCCGGCAGCTTGGACACGGGCAGGAGCGCAGATACGCAGTATTTT. It yields the protein CAGSLDTGRSADTQYF.

This clonotype has ten or more counts. V gene TRBV5-1 combines with J gene TRBJ2-5; TRBD2 aligns across 12 bases. V was clipped by 0 bases and J by 2 bases; unmatched bases: 5. CDR1 is SGHRS and CDR2 is YFSETQ in the germline V gene. The CDR3 consists of 17 residues. The CDR3 nucleotides are TGCGCCAGCAGCTTGGCCACTAGCGGGAGGCGGCAAGAGACCCAGTACTTC. This codes for CASSLATSGRRQETQYF. Using reference TRBV5-1 and TRBJ2-5 for the parts outside the CDR3, the full variable domain is KAGVTQTPRYLIKTRGQQVTLSCSPISGHRSVSWYQQTPGQGLQFLFEYFSETQRNKGNFPGRFSGRQFSNSRSEMNVSTLELGDSALYLCASSLATSGRRQETQYFGPGTRLLVL.

This clonotype showed up just a few times. This chain connects TRBV19 to TRBJ1-5; D might be TRBD1 (6 bases). Trimming stripped 4 bases from V and 4 bases from J, with 23 bases between. The CDR3 contains 18 residues. CDR1 and CDR2 from the germline V gene are LNHDA and SQIVND (reference sequence). The CDR3 DNA sequence: TGTGCCAGTAGTACAGCCCTCAGGGGAACGTGGGGAAATCAGCCCCAGCATTTT. It translates to CASSTALRGTWGNQPQHF.

This clonotype was picked up many times. This sequence joins TRBV2 and TRBJ2-1; 10 bases match TRBD1. The V segment lost 6 bases and the J segment 8 bases; nucleotides outside the gene matches: 13. The CDR3 is made up of 16 amino acids. The germline V gene has CDR1 SNHLY and CDR2 FYNNEI. CDR3 DNA sequence: TGTGCCAGCAGCCTACTTCCGACAGGGGGCCTGGATGAGCAGTTCTTC. This gives the protein CASSLLPTGGLDEQFF.

This clonotype has at least ten counts. The V and J genes are TRBV4-3 and TRBJ1-2; 12 bases match TRBD1. Germline CDR1 LGHNA, CDR2 YSLEER. J was trimmed by 7 bases and V by 6 bases; bases with no gene match: 6. The CDR3 totals 14 residues. CDR3 in DNA: TGCGCCAGCAGTACGGGACAGGGGGCGGGTGGCTACACCTTC. It specifies CASSTGQGAGGYTF.

This clonotype was observed a few times. The chain couples TRBV7-9 to TRBJ2-7, with D possibly being TRBD2 (5 bases). Germline lookup yields CDR1 SEHNR and CDR2 FQNEAQ (reference sequence). CDR3 length equals 15 residues. Trimming took 1 base from V and 2 from J, leaving 12 bases between them. CDR3 coding DNA: TGTGCCAGCAGCTTAGGAACGGGATTACCCTACGAGCAGTACTTC. The encoded protein is CASSLGTGLPYEQYF.

This clonotype was picked up many times. V usage is TRBV20-1 and J usage is TRBJ2-1; possibly TRBD1 for D (6 bases). Between the trimmed V and J ends, which lost 5 bases and 3 bases, there was a span of 14 bases. The CDR3 loop spans 14 amino acids. CDR1 and CDR2 (germline): DFQATT, SNEGSKA (reference sequence). The DNA of the CDR3 is TGCAGTGCTCCCCGCGTACAGGGCTACAATGAGCAGTTCTTC. It translates to CSAPRVQGYNEQFF.